These 32 T cell receptor beta chains were sequenced from one sample in a study of cytomegalovirus exposure and HLA in healthy donors. The PCR had 60 Vbeta and 13 Jbeta primers. The repertoire was sequenced with immunoSEQ multiplex PCR; TCRdb's copy has only in-frame clones and lacks some. The sample has some 190,000 clones; 70% to 80% are singletons. Material for sequencing was PBMCs. All receptors come from a man aged 18 to 29 in good health and CMV-seronegative.

The chain is built from TRBV7-6 and TRBJ1-2, with D perhaps matching TRBD1 (5 bases). V was cut by 1 base and J by 0 bases, with 9 bases left in between. CDR3 length: 15 amino acids. Per germline, CDR1 SGHVS and CDR2 FNYEAQ. The CDR3 loop is CASSLGQQANYGYTF. CDR3 sequence (DNA): TGTGCCAGCAGCTTAGGACAGCAAGCTAACTATGGCTACACCTTC. The whole variable domain, remainder taken from reference TRBV7-6 and TRBJ1-2, is GAGVSQSPRYKVTKRGQDVALRCDPISGHVSLYWYRQALGQGPEFLTYFNYEAQQDKSGLPNDRFSAERPEGSISTLTIQRTEQRDSAMYRCASSLGQQANYGYTFGSGTRLTVV.

Only a few counts were recorded for this clone. Germline is not matched at one junction end, which may reflect a read error. The chain employs TRBV7-7 and TRBJ2-7; 8 positions match TRBD1. The CDR3 is 13 residues long. Germline assignment: CDR1 SSHAT and CDR2 FNYEAQ (reference sequence). The CDR3 sequence is CASSLGQVTEQYF. In nucleotides, the CDR3 is TGTGCTAGCAGCTTGGGACAGGTGACCGAGCAGTACTTC.

V usage is TRBV12-5 and J usage is TRBJ1-2; 7 bases map to TRBD1. CDR1 LGHNT and CDR2 FRNRAP come from the germline V gene. The CDR3 is 15 amino acids. Trimming took 2 bases from V and 6 from J; bases not matched to a gene: 9. CDR3 in DNA: TGTGCTAGTGGTTTGCAAGGGGGCGGATCCCATGGCTACACCTTC. Its translation: CASGLQGGGSHGYTF.

There are a few counts of this clone. The genes are TRBV7-2 and TRBJ2-5; 7 bases agree with TRBD2. The J call is doubtful: the DNA matches TRBJ2-7 better. CDR3 size: 15 residues. The germline gives CDR1 SGHTA, CDR2 FQGNSA. The chain's CDR3 is CASTPDSGTTYEQYF. CDR3 DNA sequence: TGTGCCAGCACCCCCGATTCCGGGACTACCTACGAGCAGTACTTC.

This chain links TRBV10-3 with TRBJ2-3, with 9 bases fitting TRBD2. The CDR3 has 15 amino acids. J gave up 6 bases and V 4 bases, and 8 bases lay outside the gene matches. The germline gives CDR1 ENHRY, CDR2 SYGVKD. CDR3 bases: TGTGCCATCAGTGCGATAGCGGGAGTATCGGATACGCAGTATTTT. Residues: CAISAIAGVSDTQYF.

J is TRBJ1-1 and V is TRBV19; 7 positions agree with TRBD1. The V segment lost 5 bases and the J segment 3 bases; nucleotides outside the gene matches: 12. The CDR3 totals 16 residues. Per the germline V gene, CDR1 is LNHDA and CDR2 is SQIVND (reference sequence). The chain's CDR3 is CASSPLKGAADTEAFF. As DNA, the CDR3 is TGTGCCAGTAGTCCCCTAAAGGGGGCGGCGGACACTGAAGCTTTCTTT.

The chain is built from TRBV13 and TRBJ2-7; D call uncertain. CDR3 length equals 14 residues. Germline lookup yields CDR1 PRHDT and CDR2 FYEKMQ (reference sequence). The V gene lost 7 bases and the J gene lost 4 bases, with 17 bases spanning the gap. CDR3 region: CASTQSADPYEQYF. CDR3 DNA sequence: TGTGCCAGCACCCAGTCGGCGGATCCTTACGAGCAGTACTTC.

The J gene is TRBJ1-2, the V gene TRBV27, with 8 bases identical to TRBD1. V shed 3 bases, J shed 8 bases, and the junction held 8 bases outside the gene matches. The CDR3 totals 14 residues. Germline V gene sequence: CDR1 MNHEY, CDR2 SMNVEV (reference sequence). CDR3 loop: CASSLNRDRRGYTF. The CDR3 DNA sequence: TGTGCCAGCAGTTTGAACCGGGACAGGAGGGGCTACACCTTC.

This chain connects TRBV30 to TRBJ2-2; D is uncertain. CDR1 and CDR2 (germline): GTSNPN, SVGIG (reference sequence). The germline V and J ends were trimmed by 3 bases and 2 bases, with 7 bases remaining between them. The CDR3 contains 13 residues. The CDR3 loop reads CAWSPSNTGELFF. The CDR3 DNA follows: TGTGCCTGGAGCCCCTCTAACACCGGGGAGCTGTTTTTT. The variable domain in full, with the rest retrieved from reference TRBV30 and TRBJ2-2, is SQTIHQWPATLVQPVGSPLSLECTVEGTSNPNLYWYRQAAGRGLQLLFYSVGIGQISSEVPQNLSASRPQDRQFILSSKKLLLSDSGFYLCAWSPSNTGELFFGEGSRLTVL.

The chain has TRBV6-5 and TRBJ1-1, with D unclear. This CDR3 spans 15 amino acids. Per the germline V gene, CDR1 is MNHEY and CDR2 is SVGAGI. The ends were cut back, 2 bases at V and 1 base at J, with 11 bases in the middle. Here the CDR3 reads CASSYTRAGNTEAFF. The DNA of the CDR3 is TGTGCCAGCAGTTACACAAGGGCGGGGAACACTGAAGCTTTCTTT.

This chain connects TRBV14 to TRBJ1-6; weak D call: TRBD1 (6 bases). CDR1 and CDR2 (germline): SGHDN, FVKESK. V was pared by 2 bases and J by 14 bases, with 22 bases between. This CDR3 comprises 16 residues. DNA of the CDR3: TGTGCCAGCAGCCAAAAGGGGACACAGGCTCGGAACTCCCTCCACTTT. This codes for CASSQKGTQARNSLHF.

The chain's CDR3 is CASSQATSGAYNEQFF. The CDR3 DNA follows: TGTGCCAGCAGCCAGGCAACTAGCGGGGCGTACAATGAGCAGTTCTTC. The chain recombines TRBV4-2 with TRBJ2-1; 10 nucleotides line up with TRBD2. Trimming removed 3 bases from V and 4 bases from J; junction bases left unmatched: 6. The CDR3 is 16 residues long. CDR1 LGHNA and CDR2 YNFKEQ come from the germline V gene.

In DNA form, the CDR3 reads TGTGCCAGCAGCTTAACACGGGTGGCTGGTGGCTACACCTTC. Residues: CASSLTRVAGGYTF. The J gene is TRBJ1-2, the V gene TRBV7-3; D remains ambiguous. The germline V gene has CDR1 SGHTA and CDR2 FQGTGA. Deletions cut 0 bases from V and 7 bases from J, with 12 bases between. This CDR3 comprises 14 residues. Full variable domain (remainder filled in from reference TRBV7-3 and TRBJ1-2): GAGVSQTPSNKVTEKGKYVELRCDPISGHTALYWYRQSLGQGPEFLIYFQGTGAADDSGLPNDRFFAVRPEGSVSTLKIQRTERGDSAVYLCASSLTRVAGGYTFGSGTRLTVV.

The chain links TRBV5-4 to TRBJ1-2, with 8 bases aligning to TRBD1. V shed 4 bases, J shed 8 bases, and the junction held 7 bases outside the gene matches. Germline loops: CDR1 SGHNT, CDR2 YYREEE (reference sequence). The CDR3 loop spans 13 amino acids. The CDR3 DNA sequence: TGTGCCAGCAGCATCGGACAGGGAGAAGGCTACACCTTC. Translated: CASSIGQGEGYTF.

The gene calls are TRBV2 and TRBJ2-5; D not resolved. From germline, CDR1 is SNHLY and CDR2 FYNNEI. Trimming took off 6 bases at V and 0 bases at J, with 8 bases between the two ends. The CDR3 runs 13 residues. The CDR3 bases are TGTGCCAGCAGGCCTGGCTACCAAGAGACCCAGTACTTC. Translating gives CASRPGYQETQYF.

This chain joins TRBV2 and TRBJ1-2, with 8 positions matching TRBD1. Trimming cost V 4 bases and J 4 bases; bases outside gene matches: 5. This CDR3 region has 14 residues. From germline, CDR1 is SNHLY and CDR2 FYNNEI. CDR3 nucleotides: TGTGCCAGCAGTGTCGGACAGGGAAGCTATGGCTACACCTTC. It encodes CASSVGQGSYGYTF.

CDR3 DNA: TGTGCCAGCAGCCGTTTAGCGGCATCCTACAATGAGCAGTTCTTC. Its protein is CASSRLAASYNEQFF. The V and J genes are TRBV7-9 and TRBJ2-1, with a possible D match to TRBD2 (6 bases). This CDR3 region has 15 residues. Germline V gene sequence: CDR1 SEHNR, CDR2 FQNEAQ (reference sequence). V was cut by 5 bases and J by 1 base, with 12 bases left in between.

The chain couples TRBV2 to TRBJ1-2; D is perhaps TRBD1 (6 bases). CDR1 SNHLY and CDR2 FYNNEI come from the germline V gene. Between the trimmed V and J ends, which lost 4 bases and 4 bases, there was a span of 13 bases. The CDR3 loop spans 14 amino acids. CDR3 DNA: TGTGCCAGCAGTGTATCGGGGGGCATCTATGGCTACACCTTC. It is translated as CASSVSGGIYGYTF.

The genes are TRBV7-8 and TRBJ2-5, with a tentative D call TRBD1 (5 bases). Germline loops: CDR1 SGHVS, CDR2 FQNEAQ. Trimming removed 1 base at V and 1 base at J, with 10 bases between. The CDR3 length is 15 residues. This CDR3 is CASSLGWGSQETQYF. The CDR3 coding sequence is TGTGCCAGCAGCTTAGGCTGGGGCTCCCAAGAGACCCAGTACTTC. The full variable domain, its missing parts supplied by reference TRBV7-8 and TRBJ2-5, is GAGVSQSPRYKVAKRGQDVALRCDPISGHVSLFWYQQALGQGPEFLTYFQNEAQLDKSGLPSDRFFAERPEGSVSTLKIQRTQQEDSAVYLCASSLGWGSQETQYFGPGTRLLVL.

This sequence joins TRBV30 and TRBJ2-7; D gene ambiguous. The CDR3 covers 11 residues. Trimming shortened V by 4 bases and J by 2 bases, and 6 bases separated the two germline ends. Germline CDR1 reads GTSNPN; CDR2 reads SVGIG (reference sequence). CDR3 region: CAWKTTYEQYF. CDR3 nucleotide sequence: TGTGCCTGGAAGACAACCTACGAGCAGTACTTC.

V is TRBV5-6 and J is TRBJ1-3, with 7 bases fitting TRBD1. This CDR3 spans 14 amino acids. Germline CDR1 reads SGHDT; CDR2 reads YYEEEE. V lost 5 bases to trimming and J lost 4 bases; unmatched junction nucleotides: 6. This chain's CDR3 is CASRRQGGGNTIYF. In DNA form, the CDR3 reads TGTGCCAGCAGACGACAGGGAGGAGGAAACACCATATATTTT. The variable domain in full, with the rest retrieved from reference TRBV5-6 and TRBJ1-3, is DAGVTQSPTHLIKTRGQQVTLRCSPKSGHDTVSWYQQALGQGPQFIFQYYEEEERQRGNFPDRFSGHQFPNYSSELNVNALLLGDSALYLCASRRQGGGNTIYFGEGSWLTVV.

V gene TRBV6-5 combines with J gene TRBJ2-7, with D unresolved. Per the germline V gene, CDR1 is MNHEY and CDR2 is SVGAGI. Trimming shortened V by 2 bases and J by 2 bases, and 10 bases separated the two germline ends. The CDR3 runs to 14 residues. In DNA form, the CDR3 reads TGTGCCAGCAGTTACCTCCCAGGTACCTACGAGCAGTACTTC. Its translation is CASSYLPGTYEQYF.

The chain uses TRBV18 and TRBJ2-1; 7 bases line up with TRBD2. CDR1 KGHSH and CDR2 LQKENI come from the germline V gene. Trimming at V came to 2 bases and at J to 6 bases, leaving 7 bases not matched to a gene. This CDR3 has 15 residues. CDR3 coding DNA: TGTGCCAGCTCACCAACAGCGGGGTCCCTCAATGAGCAGTTCTTC. Residues: CASSPTAGSLNEQFF.

The chain carries TRBV19 and TRBJ1-5; D might be TRBD1 (5 bases). CDR3 length: 17 amino acids. Germline CDR1 and CDR2: LNHDA and SQIVND (reference sequence). V gave up 4 bases and J gave up 0 bases, with 16 bases separating them. CDR3 in DNA: TGTGCCAGTAGTAAGAGACAGACACCTAATAGCAATCAGCCCCAGCATTTT. Translation: CASSKRQTPNSNQPQHF. Complete variable domain (other parts from reference TRBV19 and TRBJ1-5): DGGITQSPKYLFRKEGQNVTLSCEQNLNHDAMYWYRQDPGQGLRLIYYSQIVNDFQKGDIAEGYSVSREKKESFPLTVTSAQKNPTAFYLCASSKRQTPNSNQPQHFGDGTRLSIL.

This sequence joins TRBV7-2 and TRBJ1-3, with D unclear. CDR3 length: 12 amino acids. Germline values: CDR1 SGHTA, CDR2 FQGNSA. Trimming removed 8 bases from V and 7 bases from J, with 12 bases in between. As DNA, the CDR3 is TGTGCCAGCGGGCAGATCAGGAACACCATATATTTT. It is translated as CASGQIRNTIYF.

The chain joins TRBV6-5 to TRBJ2-6; D is unresolved. Trimming stripped 6 bases from V and 2 bases from J, with 5 bases between. Germline V lookup: CDR1 MNHEY, CDR2 SVGAGI. The length of the CDR3 is 13 residues. CDR3 protein: CASRATGANVLTF. The DNA for the CDR3 is TGTGCCAGCAGGGCAACTGGGGCCAACGTCCTGACTTTC.

J is TRBJ2-1 and V is TRBV5-1, with 9 bases that match TRBD2. The trim removed 1 base at V and 8 bases at J, leaving 4 bases unmatched. Per the germline V gene, CDR1 is SGHRS and CDR2 is YFSETQ. CDR3 size: 14 residues. The DNA for the CDR3 is TGCGCCAGCAGCTTGATAGCGGGGGTGGATGAGCAGTTCTTC. Its protein is CASSLIAGVDEQFF.

CDR3 sequence: CASSPPGGGAETQYF. CDR3 coding DNA: TGTGCCAGCAGCCCTCCGGGCGGGGGGGCTGAGACCCAGTACTTC. The rearrangement uses TRBV13 and TRBJ2-5; 9 nucleotides match TRBD2. CDR3 length: 15 residues. Germline-derived CDR1 and CDR2 are PRHDT and FYEKMQ (reference sequence). V shed 5 bases, J shed 5 bases, and the junction held 9 bases outside the gene matches.

CDR3 in DNA: TGTGCCAGCAGCTTAAACAGGGGGGAGGAGACCCAGTACTTC. It yields the protein CASSLNRGEETQYF. The rearrangement joins TRBV13 to TRBJ2-5, with TRBD1 identical over 8 bases. Germline loops: CDR1 PRHDT, CDR2 FYEKMQ (reference sequence). This CDR3 is 14 amino acids long. Unmatched junction bases numbered 4, after V lost 2 bases and J lost 5 bases.

The chain carries TRBV9 and TRBJ2-7, with TRBD1 matching over 9 bases. The CDR3 totals 16 residues. Germline lookup yields CDR1 SGDLS and CDR2 YYNGEE. V gave up 1 base and J gave up 3 bases; unmatched junction bases: 8. The CDR3 protein is CASSVYMRGQGYEQYF. The DNA for the CDR3 is TGTGCCAGCAGCGTATATATGAGGGGACAGGGCTACGAGCAGTACTTC.

CDR3 in amino acids: CASSWRGGNEQFF. The DNA for the CDR3 is TGTGCCAGCAGCTGGCGGGGGGGCAATGAGCAGTTCTTC. This chain joins TRBV7-2 and TRBJ2-1, with 9 bases lining up with TRBD2. CDR3 length: 13 residues. Germline loops: CDR1 SGHTA, CDR2 FQGNSA. With 4 bases clipped from V and 6 bases from J, the junction kept 1 base outside the gene matches.

This clone was counted a few times. The chain employs TRBV19 and TRBJ2-1; 11 bases align to TRBD2. CDR1 LNHDA and CDR2 SQIVND come from the germline V gene (reference sequence). V trimming: 5 bases; J trimming: 3 bases; junction bases outside the gene matches: 9. This CDR3 contains 17 residues. The CDR3 sequence: CASSVRLAGLHYNEQFF. For the CDR3, the DNA is TGTGCCAGTAGTGTCAGACTAGCGGGGCTTCACTACAATGAGCAGTTCTTC.